The clone carrying this T cell receptor (beta chain) was recorded a few times. Its antigen is still unknown. V lost 7 bases, J lost 0 bases, and 16 bases lay in between. The CDR3 totals 16 residues. From germline, CDR1 is LNHDA and CDR2 SQIVND (reference sequence). This record belongs to a study of T cells after yellow fever vaccination. About the study: In the case of low-cell-number fractions, SMART-Seq v4 Ultra Low Input was used for preparation. Study-wide findings and caveats: Clonotypes found in both CD4 and CD8 compartments made up a small share. Once the booster was given, most primary-vaccination clones reappeared, at approximately 97% for CD4 and over 70% for CD8.

The TCR cDNA carried a universal primer site and UMIs from 5'RACE template switching. TCRdb analysed the 5' RACE reads with MiXCR anew, one entry per CDR3 protein. Of 450,000 to 600,000 distinct CDR3 sequences listed, less than 20% are singletons. J is TRBJ2-4 and V is TRBV19; D is perhaps TRBD2 (5 bases). The material sequenced was PBMCs, taken about 5 days after the first yellow fever vaccination. The TCR sequence derives from a man aged 18 to 29 who received the YFV17D yellow fever vaccine. The CDR3 region is CASTLGLNLAKNIQYF. CDR3 coding DNA: TGTGCCAGTACTCTAGGACTTAACCTAGCCAAAAACATTCAGTACTTC.